This entry is about one TCR beta chain. Between the trimmed V and J ends, which lost 5 bases and 7 bases, there was a span of 12 bases. The CDR3 consists of 13 residues. The source of the sample is a study of blood T cell repertoires in COVID-19. The repertoire was sequenced with immunoSEQ multiplex PCR; TCRdb's copy has only in-frame clones and lacks some. The data contain roughly 140,000 clones, approximately 87% of them singletons. The chain links TRBV12-3 or TRBV12-4 to TRBJ1-5; no firm D call. Sequencing was carried out using PBMCs or T cells enriched from blood (not recorded which). The origin of this receptor is a woman between 25 and 40 years old with acute COVID-19. CDR3 DNA sequence: TGTGCCAGCAGTGAGGGTGGGGAGCAGCCCCAGCATTTT. Residues: CASSEGGEQPQHF.